This T cell receptor beta chain was found in a study of blood T cell repertoires in COVID-19. Study details: Whether acute or convalescent, the COVID-19 samples came from the United States, Italy and Spain. From T cells, B-cell-depleted T cells, or PBMCs came the material, which was cDNA or gDNA.

Germline assignment: CDR1 SQVTM and CDR2 ANQGSEA. The CDR3 consists of 13 residues. Trimming pared 3 bases from V and 7 bases from J, leaving 13 bases between. How the authors handled the data: Reference gene primer amplification in the assay estimated nucleated cell counts. The repertoire was sequenced with immunoSEQ multiplex PCR; TCRdb's copy has only in-frame clones and lacks some. That table gives V, J and clone size, and the DNA gave D and trimming. The sample contains 120,000 or so clones, about 89% of which appear only once. Sequencing input: peripheral blood. The TCR was taken from a woman aged 60-70 years with acute or convalescent COVID-19. V gene TRBV29-1 combines with J gene TRBJ1-5; a possible D gene is TRBD1 (5 bases). In nucleotides, the CDR3 is TGCAGCGTTGATGGAGGGGAAAACCAGCCCCAGCATTTT. This encodes CSVDGGENQPQHF.